This entry lists 13 T cell receptor beta chains sequenced from one sample in a study of blood T cell repertoires in COVID-19. Assay used: immunoSEQ multiplex PCR; TCRdb lists only in-frame clones, some missing. This sample has roughly 80,000 clones, with over 70% found just once. The sample taken for sequencing was peripheral blood. The receptor source for this set is a man aged 50-60 years with acute or convalescent COVID-19.

This clone was picked up many times. The chain links TRBV9 to TRBJ1-4; TRBD1 aligns across 9 bases. V gave up 0 bases and J gave up 7 bases; unmatched junction bases: 4. The V gene's germline CDR1 is SGDLS and CDR2 YYNGEE. This CDR3 region has 15 residues. The CDR3 protein is CASSVGGTGIEKLFF. Here the CDR3 DNA reads TGTGCCAGCAGCGTAGGAGGGACAGGGATTGAAAAACTGTTTTTT. Drawing the rest from reference TRBV9 and TRBJ1-4, the complete variable domain is DSGVTQTPKHLITATGQRVTLRCSPRSGDLSVYWYQQSLDQGLQFLIQYYNGEERAKGNILERFSAQQFPDLHSELNLSSLELGDSALYFCASSVGGTGIEKLFFGSGTQLSVL.

V gene TRBV6-2 or TRBV6-3 combines with J gene TRBJ1-5; D gene unclear. Germline V gives CDR1 MNHEY, CDR2 SVGEGT. V was cut by 0 bases and J by 5 bases, with 17 bases left in between. This CDR3 contains 17 residues. The CDR3 loop is CASSYSGRPGHHQPQHF. The CDR3, as DNA: TGTGCCAGCAGTTACTCGGGTCGTCCAGGCCATCATCAGCCCCAGCATTTT.

The V gene is TRBV28, the J gene TRBJ2-1; tentatively, D is TRBD2 (6 bases). Per germline, CDR1 MDHEN and CDR2 SYDVKM. The CDR3 spans 16 residues. V lost 4 bases and J 0 bases, leaving 13 bases between the germline ends. CDR3 nucleotides: TGTGCCAGCAGTTCGAGGGACTTGATCTCCTACAATGAGCAGTTCTTC. Protein product: CASSSRDLISYNEQFF.

J is TRBJ2-1 and V is TRBV7-3, with a tentative D call TRBD1 (5 bases). The V end was cut by 5 bases, the J end by 12 bases, with 17 bases between. The CDR3 runs to 13 residues. Germline CDR1 is SGHTA and CDR2 is FQGTGA. CDR3 in amino acids: CASSPGHLMGQFF. The CDR3 DNA follows: TGTGCCAGCAGCCCCGGACACCTGATGGGGCAGTTCTTC.

V usage is TRBV6-2 or TRBV6-3 and J usage is TRBJ1-2, with TRBD1 as a possible D gene (6 bases). V gave up 3 bases and J gave up 2 bases, with 22 bases separating them. Germline V gene lookup returns CDR1 MNHEY and CDR2 SVGEGT. The CDR3 sequence is 18 residues long. CDR3 residues: CASSYRGSGQFLNYGYTF. The CDR3 DNA follows: TGTGCCAGCAGTTATCGAGGAAGTGGACAGTTCTTAAACTATGGCTACACCTTC.

The V gene is TRBV2, the J gene TRBJ1-5; D is uncertain. V was trimmed by 1 base and J by 6 bases, leaving 10 bases between them. Looked up from germline, CDR1 is SNHLY and CDR2 is FYNNEI. The CDR3 is 14 residues long. The CDR3 loop reads CASSEGPSRQPQHF. The CDR3 DNA reads as TGTGCCAGCAGTGAAGGCCCAAGCCGTCAGCCCCAGCATTTT.

The genes are TRBV9 and TRBJ1-2; 9 bases are shared with TRBD1. With 4 bases clipped from V and 5 bases from J, the junction kept 6 bases outside the gene matches. The CDR3 spans 14 residues. Germline lookup yields CDR1 SGDLS and CDR2 YYNGEE. Here the CDR3 DNA reads TGTGCCAGCAGCCCCGTACAGGGGGCATATGGCTACACCTTC. The encoded protein is CASSPVQGAYGYTF.

The V and J genes are TRBV4-1 and TRBJ1-4, with 9 nucleotides matching TRBD1. The CDR3 sequence is 13 residues long. V shed 4 bases and J 8 bases; nucleotides not matched to a gene: 2. Germline V gene data show CDR1 as MGHRA and CDR2 as YSYEKL. CDR3 sequence (DNA): TGCGCCAGCAGCCGGGGACAGGGAGAAAAACTGTTTTTT. It codes for CASSRGQGEKLFF.

The J gene is TRBJ2-1, the V gene TRBV4-3; D is perhaps TRBD1 (5 bases). Between the trimmed V and J ends, which lost 0 bases and 6 bases, there was a span of 18 bases. The CDR3 is 17 amino acids. Germline V gene data show CDR1 as LGHNA and CDR2 as YSLEER. CDR3 DNA sequence: TGCGCCAGCAGCCAAGATCTTGGGGCAGCCCCACGCAATGAGCAGTTCTTC. Its translation: CASSQDLGAAPRNEQFF.

The rearrangement links TRBV9 to TRBJ1-4; 10 bases map to TRBD1. Germline V lookup: CDR1 SGDLS, CDR2 YYNGEE. The CDR3 is 16 residues long. Losses at the gene ends were 3 bases for V and 2 bases for J; bases not matched to a gene: 4. In DNA, the CDR3 is TGTGCCAGCAGCGCCGGGACAGGGGCTACTAATGAAAAACTGTTTTTT. Translation gives CASSAGTGATNEKLFF.

Note on this clone: An end of the junction does not agree with germline; a read error may underlie this. The chain couples TRBV2 to TRBJ1-6; no clear D. Germline assignment: CDR1 SNHLY and CDR2 FYNNEI. The CDR3 runs to 16 residues. The CDR3: CASSEGRSGGNSPLHF. For the CDR3, the DNA is TGTGCCAGCAGCGAAGGGCGGAGCGGAGGGAATTCACCCCTCCACTTT. The whole variable domain, remainder taken from reference TRBV2 and TRBJ1-6, is EPEVTQTPSHQVTQMGQEVILRCVPISNHLYFYWYRQILGQKVEFLVSFYNNEISEKSEIFDDQFSVERPDGSNFTLKIRSTKLEDSAMYFCASSEGRSGGNSPLHFGNGTRLTVT.

The V gene is TRBV27, the J gene TRBJ1-5; 9 nucleotides match TRBD1. The CDR3 contains 16 residues. CDR1 is MNHEY and CDR2 is SMNVEV in the germline V gene (reference sequence). V trimming: 6 bases; J trimming: 3 bases; junction bases outside the gene matches: 9. The CDR3 region is CASSLTGTGTNQPQHF. DNA of the CDR3: TGTGCCAGCAGCCTAACAGGGACAGGGACCAATCAGCCCCAGCATTTT.

This clone was seen only once. The chain links TRBV4-2 to TRBJ2-1, with 12 bases aligning to TRBD2. Germline loops: CDR1 LGHNA, CDR2 YNFKEQ. CDR3 length equals 16 residues. Trimming removed 4 bases from V and 7 bases from J; junction bases left unmatched: 8. The CDR3 reads CASSLSLAGGLNEQFF. The CDR3 DNA reads TGTGCCAGCAGCCTCTCCCTAGCGGGGGGGCTGAATGAGCAGTTCTTC.